The rows below give T cell receptor beta chains drawn from one sample of a study of blood T cell repertoires in COVID-19. The repertoire was sequenced with immunoSEQ multiplex PCR; TCRdb's copy has only in-frame clones and lacks some. The repertoire holds about 70,000 clones, over 75% seen once, with 2.3% in the top ten. Specimen: peripheral blood. The receptor set was obtained from a human donor in a cohort sampled during active COVID-19. CDR3s include the opening cysteine and the closing phenylalanine or tryptophan. The D gene is left open where the match is weak. For some rows the clone size is stated as once, few or many, or as a class when expanded; others skip it.

j_gene | abundance | v_gene | d_gene | CDR3aa | CDR3nt
TRBJ1-2 | . | TRBV18 | . | CASSPGADRYGYTF | TGTGCCAGCTCACCAGGTGCGGATCGCTATGGCTACACCTTC
TRBJ2-7 | . | TRBV28 | TRBD2 | CASSLTSGSYEQYF | TGTGCCAGCAGTTTGACTAGCGGGTCCTACGAGCAGTACTTC
TRBJ1-1 | . | TRBV7-9 | . | CASSLRFLSRTEAFF | TGTGCCAGCAGCTTGCGTTTCCTGTCGCGGACTGAAGCTTTCTTT
TRBJ1-6 | . | TRBV11-2 | . | CASSGLTRVTNSPLHF | TGTGCCAGCAGCGGATTAACCAGGGTGACGAATTCACCCCTCCACTTT
TRBJ2-6 | . | TRBV29-1 | . | CSVAGGSTSGANVLTF | TGCAGCGTTGCAGGGGGGTCCACCTCTGGGGCCAACGTCCTGACTTTC
TRBJ2-5 | . | TRBV6-2/TRBV6-3 | . | CASSSGGRKETQYF | TGTGCCAGCAGTTCCGGCGGGCGTAAAGAGACCCAGTACTTC
TRBJ1-1 | . | TRBV7-9 | . | CASTQVQGQVEAFF | TGTGCCAGCACCCAAGTGCAGGGGCAGGTTGAAGCTTTCTTT
TRBJ2-7 | . | TRBV29-1 | . | CSVETATPYEQYF | TGCAGCGTGGAGACAGCGACTCCCTACGAGCAGTACTTC
TRBJ1-5 | . | TRBV19 | TRBD1 | CASTPGQVGNQPQHF | TGTGCCAGTACCCCTGGACAGGTGGGCAATCAGCCCCAGCATTTT
TRBJ2-7 | . | TRBV6-5 | . | CASSYEDSATEQYF | TGTGCCAGCAGTTACGAGGATTCGGCTACAGAGCAGTACTTC
TRBJ1-1 | once | TRBV19 | TRBD1 | CASAVDGQGSTEAFF | TGTGCCAGTGCCGTCGACGGACAGGGGAGCACTGAAGCTTTCTTT
TRBJ2-1 | . | TRBV30 | . | CAWSVRRKGDQFF | TGTGCCTGGAGTGTACGTAGGAAGGGGGACCAGTTCTTC
TRBJ2-1 | . | TRBV29-1 | . | CSVLIFSGVYNEQFF | TGCAGCGTCCTCATATTTAGCGGAGTATACAATGAGCAGTTCTTC
TRBJ2-7 | once | TRBV13 | . | CASSLLGQVAETYEQYF | TGTGCCAGCAGCTTACTAGGTCAGGTAGCGGAGACCTACGAGCAGTACTTC
TRBJ2-2 | . | TRBV30 | . | CAWSENGPGGELFF | TGTGCCTGGAGTGAAAATGGCCCGGGGGGGGAGCTGTTTTTT
TRBJ2-7 | . | TRBV2 | TRBD1 | CASTRTGGYEQYF | TGTGCCAGCACTAGGACAGGGGGGTACGAGCAGTACTTC
TRBJ1-5 | . | TRBV19 | TRBD1 | CASTGTGNQPQHF | TGTGCCAGTACCGGGACAGGGAATCAGCCCCAGCATTTT
TRBJ1-4 | once | TRBV6-2/TRBV6-3 | . | CASSYSIASSRGEKLFF | TGTGCCAGCAGTTACTCGATCGCCTCAAGCCGAGGTGAAAAACTGTTTTTT
TRBJ1-2 | . | TRBV6-5 | . | CASRAPGSNYGYTF | TGTGCCAGCAGGGCCCCAGGGTCTAACTATGGCTACACCTTC
TRBJ1-6 | few | TRBV2 | . | CASRVQTPTSPLHF | TGTGCCAGCAGGGTACAAACACCGACATCACCCCTCCACTTT
TRBJ2-7 | many | TRBV30 | . | CAWSALGYEQYF | TGTGCCTGGAGCGCTCTAGGATACGAGCAGTACTTC
TRBJ2-7 | . | TRBV12-3/TRBV12-4 | . | CASRGTAGYEQYF | TGTGCCAGCAGGGGGACGGCGGGGTACGAGCAGTACTTC
TRBJ2-2 | . | TRBV30 | TRBD2 | CAGGRAAGGELFF | TGTGCTGGGGGGAGGGCTGCGGGCGGGGAGCTGTTTTTT
TRBJ2-7 | . | TRBV28 | TRBD1 | CASNPGQGFYEQYF | TGTGCCAGCAATCCGGGACAGGGGTTCTACGAGCAGTACTTC
TRBJ1-5 | few | TRBV4-3 | . | CASSQQVNQPQHF | TGCGCCAGCAGCCAACAGGTTAATCAGCCCCAGCATTTT
TRBJ1-1 | . | TRBV27 | TRBD1 | CASSVRQGKAFF | TGTGCCAGCAGTGTCAGACAGGGGAAAGCTTTCTTT
TRBJ1-4 | . | TRBV18 | . | CASSPPGLTNEKLFF | TGTGCCAGCTCACCTCCGGGACTGACTAATGAAAAACTGTTTTTT
TRBJ1-5 | . | TRBV7-9 | . | CASSSSNRVGQPQHF | TGTGCCAGCAGCTCCTCGAACAGGGTCGGCCAGCCCCAGCATTTT
TRBJ2-7 | . | TRBV10-1 | TRBD2 | CASSPGPSGGHEQYF | TGCGCCAGCTCCCCGGGTCCTAGCGGGGGCCACGAGCAGTACTTC
TRBJ1-2 | few | TRBV2 | . | CASRAGRPQHGYTF | TGTGCCAGCAGGGCCGGGAGACCACAACATGGCTACACCTTC
TRBJ1-2 | . | TRBV7-2 | . | CASSLTGSVSYTF | TGTGCCAGCAGCTTAACAGGCTCCGTGAGCTACACCTTC
TRBJ2-2 | . | TRBV6-2/TRBV6-3 | TRBD1 | CASSYSRQGDGELFF | TGTGCCAGCAGTTACTCGAGACAGGGGGACGGGGAGCTGTTTTTT
TRBJ2-3 | . | TRBV29-1 | TRBD1 | CSVHGQGGADTQYF | TGCAGCGTCCACGGACAGGGAGGCGCAGATACGCAGTATTTT
TRBJ1-5 | . | TRBV14 | . | CASSQKGRGGPAHQPQHF | TGTGCCAGCAGCCAAAAAGGGAGAGGGGGTCCGGCCCATCAGCCCCAGCATTTT
TRBJ2-3 | once | TRBV5-1 | . | CASSLGAGFSTDTQYF | TGCGCCAGCAGCTTGGGGGCAGGGTTTAGCACAGATACGCAGTATTTT
TRBJ2-2 | . | TRBV6-4 | . | CASSETSTGELFF | TGTGCCAGCAGCGAAACGAGCACCGGGGAGCTGTTTTTT
TRBJ1-1 | . | TRBV5-1 | . | CASSSAVNTEAFF | TGCGCCAGCAGCTCCGCAGTGAACACTGAAGCTTTCTTT
TRBJ1-1 | . | TRBV19 | . | CASSITGMNTEAFF | TGTGCCAGTAGTATAACAGGGATGAACACTGAAGCTTTCTTT
TRBJ1-1 | . | TRBV15 | TRBD1 | CATSTKPGQLNTEAFF | TGTGCCACCAGCACTAAGCCGGGACAGCTGAACACTGAAGCTTTCTTT
TRBJ2-3 | . | TRBV9 | TRBD1 | CASSSRGGTGDTDTQYF | TGTGCCAGCAGCTCTCGTGGCGGGACAGGGGACACAGATACGCAGTATTTT
TRBJ2-7 | . | TRBV28 | TRBD2 | CASSLVGTSGNYEQYF | TGTGCCAGCAGTTTGGTCGGGACTAGCGGCAACTACGAGCAGTACTTC
TRBJ1-5 | . | TRBV7-9 | . | CASSLAGTPEWSNQPQHF | TGTGCCAGCAGCTTAGCCGGGACACCCGAGTGGAGCAATCAGCCCCAGCATTTT
TRBJ1-6 | . | TRBV6-5 | . | CASSSGTYNSPLHF | TGTGCCAGCAGTTCCGGGACCTATAATTCACCCCTCCACTTT
TRBJ2-4 | . | TRBV4-1 | TRBD2 | CASSQGLAGGFTKNIQYF | TGCGCCAGCAGCCAAGGGCTAGCGGGAGGATTTACCAAAAACATTCAGTACTTC
TRBJ2-1 | . | TRBV9 | . | CASSVVDGAYNEQFF | TGTGCCAGCAGCGTAGTCGACGGGGCCTACAATGAGCAGTTCTTC
TRBJ2-3 | once | TRBV7-9 | TRBD1 | CASSFRQGRSDTQYF | TGTGCCAGCAGCTTTAGACAGGGTAGGTCAGATACGCAGTATTTT